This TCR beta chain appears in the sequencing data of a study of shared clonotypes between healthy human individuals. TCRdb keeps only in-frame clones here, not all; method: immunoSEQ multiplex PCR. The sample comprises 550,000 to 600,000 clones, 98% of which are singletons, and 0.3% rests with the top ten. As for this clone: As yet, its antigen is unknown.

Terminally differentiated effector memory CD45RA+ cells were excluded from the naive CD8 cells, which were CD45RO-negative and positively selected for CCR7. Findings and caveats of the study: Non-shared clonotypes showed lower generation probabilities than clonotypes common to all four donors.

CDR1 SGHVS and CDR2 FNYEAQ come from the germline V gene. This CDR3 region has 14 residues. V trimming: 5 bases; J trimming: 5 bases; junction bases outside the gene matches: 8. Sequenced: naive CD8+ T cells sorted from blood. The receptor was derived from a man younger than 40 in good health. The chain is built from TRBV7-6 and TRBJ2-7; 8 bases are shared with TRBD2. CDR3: CASSRGRTSDEQYF. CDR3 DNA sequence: TGTGCCAGCAGCCGCGGGAGGACCTCTGACGAGCAGTACTTC.